This T cell receptor (beta chain) emerged from a study of cytomegalovirus exposure and HLA in healthy donors. Broader study findings: Researchers counted some 150 TCR beta chains as cytomegalovirus-associated.

PCR used 60 Vbeta primers and 13 Jbeta primers. The assay was immunoSEQ multiplex PCR, and TCRdb's table has in-frame clones only and misses some. Of fewer than 120,000 clones listed, around 80% were seen once; the top ten hold around an eighth. For this clone: Its antigen is still unknown.

The V and J ends lost 8 bases and 4 bases respectively, with 9 bases between them. The CDR3 is made up of 12 amino acids. CDR1 is MDHEN, CDR2 SYDVKM, per germline. The chain links TRBV28 to TRBJ1-5, with D perhaps TRBD1 (6 bases). Sequencing was carried out using PBMCs. The TCR comes from a man under 40 in good health and CMV-seropositive. CDR3 sequence: CASGRGNQPQHF. For the CDR3, the DNA is TGTGCCAGCGGCAGGGGAAATCAGCCCCAGCATTTT.